This T cell receptor beta chain was identified in a study of PD-L1 blockade in urothelial cancer. In the study overall: Patients with male sex and bladder-origin urothelial cancer accounted for about 85% of the roughly 30 enrolled.

This CDR3 region has 13 residues. Deletions cut 7 bases from V and 2 bases from J, with 9 bases between. Germline CDR1 reads SNHLY; CDR2 reads FYNNEI. Time point in this sample: pretreatment peripheral blood. The method was immunoSEQ multiplex PCR; TCRdb's version includes in-frame clones alone and lacks a portion of them. The sample consists of 35,000 to 45,000 clones, about four fifths of them appearing once. The sequencing here drew on PBMCs, taken around atezolizumab (anti-PD-L1) treatment. This clonotype was sampled from a man aged 60 to 75 with urothelial cancer. The gene calls are TRBV2 and TRBJ2-1; D call uncertain. The CDR3 protein is CASNGIPYNEQFF. CDR3 nucleotides: TGTGCCAGCAATGGCATCCCCTACAATGAGCAGTTCTTC.